This passage covers 27 T cell receptor beta chains from one sample sequenced in a study of blood T cells in healthy people across ages. The second PCR ran about 7 to 12 cycles with a sample-barcoded 5' primer and J-beta primers. Each CDR3 protein gets one entry after TCRdb re-called the 5' RACE reads with MiXCR. The sample has nearly 800,000 distinct CDR3 sequences; 20% to 30% are singletons. This sample also belongs to another study, concerning T cells of mothers and their children.

The sample taken for sequencing was blood. These receptors were taken from a boy younger than 18 in good health.

This clonotype showed up just a few times. The gene calls are TRBV5-1 and TRBJ2-7; D tentatively reads TRBD1 or TRBD2 (5 bases each). This CDR3 contains 15 residues. Germline CDR1 is SGHRS and CDR2 is YFSETQ. V lost 0 bases and J 3 bases, leaving 13 bases between the germline ends. The CDR3 is CASSLAGTLLYEQYF. The CDR3 DNA reads TGCGCCAGCAGCTTGGCCGGGACGCTTCTCTACGAGCAGTACTTC.

This clonotype was picked up a small number of times. The genes are TRBV28 and TRBJ1-5; 8 bases are a match to TRBD1. Per germline, CDR1 MDHEN and CDR2 SYDVKM. The V gene end was trimmed by 1 base and the J gene end by 2 bases; junction bases not matched to a gene: 1. The CDR3 sequence is 15 residues long. The CDR3 bases are TGTGCCAGCAGTTTATCGGGACAGGGCAATCAGCCCCAGCATTTT. Its translation: CASSLSGQGNQPQHF.

This clonotype was detected only a few times. One end of the junction varies from germline; a read error may be responsible. The chain is built from TRBV7-9 and TRBJ1-4; D not resolved. The CDR3 runs 12 residues. Looked up from germline, CDR1 is SEHNR and CDR2 is FQNEAQ (reference sequence). The CDR3 region is CASTFKNEKLFF. The CDR3, as DNA: TGTGCCAGCACCTTTAAAAATGAGAAACTGTTTTTT.

This chain joins TRBV7-3 and TRBJ1-2; D not resolved. This CDR3 comprises 14 residues. Germline V gives CDR1 SGHTA, CDR2 FQGTGA. V lost 5 bases and J 1 base, leaving 11 bases between the germline ends. CDR3 nucleotides: TGTGCCAGCAGCCCCTCCGGGGATAACTATGGCTACACCTTC. Its translation: CASSPSGDNYGYTF. Using reference TRBV7-3 and TRBJ1-2 for the parts outside the CDR3, the full variable domain is GAGVSQTPSNKVTEKGKYVELRCDPISGHTALYWYRQSLGQGPEFLIYFQGTGAADDSGLPNDRFFAVRPEGSVSTLKIQRTERGDSAVYLCASSPSGDNYGYTFGSGTRLTVV.

This clonotype has only a few counts. This chain uses TRBV20-1 with TRBJ2-7; 11 bases agree with TRBD2. Trimming took 5 bases from V and 0 from J; bases not matched to a gene: 21. The CDR3 runs to 20 residues. The germline V gene has CDR1 DFQATT and CDR2 SNEGSKA (reference sequence). The CDR3: CSASRTRWASGGRVSYEQYF. For the CDR3, the DNA is TGCAGTGCTTCCCGAACCCGATGGGCTAGCGGGGGGCGGGTCTCCTACGAGCAGTACTTC.

The chain employs TRBV6-1 and TRBJ2-6; D gene unclear. CDR3 size: 15 residues. Germline lookup yields CDR1 MNHNS and CDR2 SASEGT. Trimming shortened V by 3 bases and J by 0 bases, and 6 bases separated the two germline ends. CDR3 amino acids: CASSEVVSGANVLTF. CDR3 sequence (DNA): TGTGCCAGCAGTGAGGTGGTCTCTGGGGCCAACGTCCTGACTTTC.

V usage is TRBV6-2 or TRBV6-3 and J usage is TRBJ2-5; D unresolved. Trimming removed 0 bases from V and 5 bases from J, with 19 bases in between. Per the germline V gene, CDR1 is MNHEY and CDR2 is SVGEGT. This CDR3 comprises 17 residues. As DNA, the CDR3 is TGTGCCAGCAGTTACTCGAATGTCGCTGACTTAATGGAGACCCAGTACTTC. This encodes CASSYSNVADLMETQYF.

The V gene is TRBV5-1, the J gene TRBJ2-7; D is perhaps TRBD1 or TRBD2 (6 bases each). CDR1 is SGHRS, CDR2 YFSETQ, per germline. V lost 4 bases and J 1 base, leaving 18 bases between the germline ends. The CDR3 has 16 amino acids. The CDR3 reads CASSPGGRGPSYEQYF. CDR3 bases: TGCGCCAGCAGCCCCGGGGGCAGGGGCCCTTCCTACGAGCAGTACTTC.

The rearrangement joins TRBV7-9 to TRBJ1-2; possible D gene TRBD1, 5 bases. The length of the CDR3 is 16 residues. Germline CDR1 SEHNR, CDR2 FQNEAQ (reference sequence). Trimming cost V 2 bases and J 7 bases, with 20 bases left between them. DNA of the CDR3: TGTGCCAGCAGCTTATCCGGGCCCGGGGGAGTTGGTGGCTACACCTTC. This gives the protein CASSLSGPGGVGGYTF.

This clonotype was seen a few times. The chain uses TRBV4-1 and TRBJ1-1; TRBD1 might be the D (6 bases). From germline, CDR1 is MGHRA and CDR2 YSYEKL. V shed 3 bases and J shed 6 bases, with 23 bases lying between them. This CDR3 has 17 amino acids. The CDR3: CASSQERRTVLGAEAFF. The DNA of the CDR3 is TGCGCCAGCAGCCAGGAAAGACGGACAGTTTTGGGGGCTGAAGCTTTCTTT.

The chain employs TRBV29-1 and TRBJ2-5; D perhaps matches TRBD1 (6 bases). With the DNA end fitting TRBJ2-7 better, the J assignment may be wrong. CDR3 size: 13 residues. Germline values: CDR1 SQVTM, CDR2 ANQGSEA. The CDR3 region is CSVLRDKTYEQYF. CDR3 nucleotide sequence: TGCAGCGTTCTCCGGGACAAGACCTACGAGCAGTACTTC.

V is TRBV20-1 and J is TRBJ2-3, with 7 bases lining up with TRBD1. The germline V gene has CDR1 DFQATT and CDR2 SNEGSKA (reference sequence). This CDR3 is 16 amino acids long. V lost 3 bases to trimming and J lost 0 bases; unmatched junction nucleotides: 9. The CDR3 loop is CSASRTGQMSTDTQYF. CDR3 in DNA: TGCAGTGCTAGCCGTACGGGACAGATGAGCACAGATACGCAGTATTTT.

This clonotype was counted between two and nine times. This chain joins TRBV12-3 or TRBV12-4 and TRBJ2-7; no definite D call. The CDR3 is 11 amino acids. V was clipped by 3 bases and J by 7 bases, with 7 bases between them. The CDR3 DNA reads TGTGCCAGCAGTTTCTTAGGGGAGCAGTACTTC. As protein: CASSFLGEQYF.

The gene calls are TRBV7-9 and TRBJ2-1; TRBD1 might be the D (6 bases). The V end lost 5 bases, the J end lost 3 bases, and 14 bases lay between the germline ends. The germline gives CDR1 SEHNR, CDR2 FQNEAQ (reference sequence). This CDR3 has 15 residues. CDR3 sequence reads: CASSHRDIRYNEQFF. The CDR3 DNA sequence: TGTGCCAGCAGCCACCGGGACATCCGCTACAATGAGCAGTTCTTC.

V usage is TRBV2 and J usage is TRBJ2-1; TRBD1 matches 9 bases. J lost 4 bases, V lost 7 bases, and 8 bases had no gene match. There are 15 residues in the CDR3. Germline-derived CDR1 and CDR2 are SNHLY and FYNNEI. The CDR3 coding sequence is TGTGCCAGCACGGGTCGGGACAGGGTTTACAATGAGCAGTTCTTC. Translation gives CASTGRDRVYNEQFF.

V and J are TRBV5-1 and TRBJ2-5; D is tentatively TRBD1 or TRBD2 (5 bases each). Gene TRBJ2-1 matches the end of the DNA better, so the J call may be wrong. Germline CDR1 reads SGHRS; CDR2 reads YFSETQ. There are 15 residues in the CDR3. The CDR3 here is CASSFNRDPTYEQFF. DNA for the CDR3: TGCGCCAGCAGTTTTAACCGGGACCCCACCTACGAGCAGTTCTTC.

In its sample, this clonotype was seen a few times. The chain has TRBV12-3 or TRBV12-4 and TRBJ2-5, with TRBD2 as a possible D gene (5 bases). The CDR3 contains 13 residues. V was shortened by 5 bases and J by 6 bases, with 13 bases between the two germline ends. The CDR3 region is CASSDYSQQTQYF. The CDR3 nucleotides are TGTGCCAGCAGTGACTACAGCCAGCAGACCCAGTACTTC.

This clonotype has just a few counts. CDR3 protein: CASSPDYSLAATNEKLFF. CDR3 in DNA: TGTGCCAGCAGCCCGGACTATTCCCTTGCCGCAACTAATGAAAAACTGTTTTTT. The chain recombines TRBV11-2 with TRBJ1-4; no firm D call. The CDR3 has 18 amino acids. Trimming cost V 5 bases and J 0 bases, with 19 bases left between them. In germline, CDR1 is SGHAT, CDR2 FQNNGV.

This clonotype was counted ten times or more. The rearrangement links TRBV9 to TRBJ2-2; no clear D gene. Germline V gene lookup returns CDR1 SGDLS and CDR2 YYNGEE. This CDR3 has 14 amino acids. The V end was cut by 4 bases, the J end by 5 bases, with 12 bases between. In nucleotides, the CDR3 is TGTGCCAGCAGCCCTCAACCGGGTACCGGGGAGCTGTTTTTT. This gives the protein CASSPQPGTGELFF.

The J gene is TRBJ2-1, the V gene TRBV12-3 or TRBV12-4, with D hard to call. Trimming shortened V by 3 bases and J by 0 bases, and 15 bases separated the two germline ends. The CDR3 sequence is 17 residues long. The CDR3 DNA reads TGTGCCAGCAGTTTCAGTCTTATCAGGAGCTCCTACAATGAGCAGTTCTTC. This encodes CASSFSLIRSSYNEQFF.

The chain combines TRBV7-9 with TRBJ2-5, with 9 bases matching TRBD1. This CDR3 contains 15 residues. Germline V gene sequence: CDR1 SEHNR, CDR2 FQNEAQ (reference sequence). Trimming removed 4 bases from V and 3 bases from J; junction bases left unmatched: 6. As DNA, the CDR3 is TGTGCCAGCAGCTCAGTATGGGACAGGGAAGAGACCCAGTACTTC. Translation: CASSSVWDREETQYF.

The CDR3 bases are TGCGCCAGCAGCTCGGAGGGGGGGGTTCAGCCCCAGCATTTT. Translating it yields CASSSEGGVQPQHF. V gene TRBV5-1 combines with J gene TRBJ1-5; possible D gene TRBD1, 6 bases. This CDR3 region has 14 residues. Deletions cut 3 bases from V and 6 bases from J, with 13 bases between. CDR1 and CDR2 (germline): SGHRS, YFSETQ.

This clonotype has just a few counts. J is TRBJ2-7 and V is TRBV7-2; 8 bases are a match to TRBD2. The end of the DNA fits TRBJ2-1 better, so the J call may be wrong. The CDR3 spans 14 residues. Germline values: CDR1 SGHTA, CDR2 FQGNSA. The CDR3 protein is CASKPGLGYNEQFF. CDR3 nucleotide sequence: TGTGCCAGCAAGCCGGGACTAGGGTACAATGAGCAGTTCTTC.

This clonotype was observed a few times. The chain carries TRBV18 and TRBJ2-1; TRBD1 aligns across 10 bases. Germline assignment: CDR1 KGHSH and CDR2 LQKENI. Unmatched junction bases numbered 3, after V lost 1 base and J lost 9 bases. CDR3 length: 14 residues. DNA for the CDR3: TGTGCCAGCTCACCACGGACAGGGGGAGGTGAGCAGTTCTTC. This encodes CASSPRTGGGEQFF.

The sample holds a few counts of this clonotype. The chain employs TRBV28 and TRBJ2-5; D perhaps matches TRBD1 (6 bases). The ends were cut back, 2 bases at V and 0 bases at J, with 13 bases in the middle. This CDR3 region has 16 residues. The V gene's germline CDR1 is MDHEN and CDR2 SYDVKM. In DNA, the CDR3 is TGTGCCAGCAGTTTAGGGACATGGGCTAACCAAGAGACCCAGTACTTC. Protein product: CASSLGTWANQETQYF.

This chain connects TRBV29-1 to TRBJ2-3; 8 bases are a match to TRBD1. The J segment lost 2 bases and the V segment lost 8 bases, leaving 9 bases of the junction unmatched. The CDR3 totals 14 residues. Germline CDR1 reads SQVTM; CDR2 reads ANQGSEA. CDR3 amino acids: CSFCGQGPTDTQYF. In DNA form, the CDR3 reads TGCAGCTTCTGTGGACAGGGACCCACAGATACGCAGTATTTT.

The chain carries TRBV14 and TRBJ2-1; 13 nucleotides align to TRBD2. V lost 3 bases to trimming and J lost 5 bases; unmatched junction nucleotides: 4. Germline CDR1 and CDR2: SGHDN and FVKESK. This CDR3 region has 16 residues. The CDR3 here is CASSHTGTSGNNEQFF. CDR3 coding DNA: TGTGCCAGCAGCCACACCGGGACTAGCGGGAACAATGAGCAGTTCTTC.